These 24 T cell receptor beta chains came from one sample sequenced in a study of PD-1 blockade in classical Hodgkin lymphoma. TCRdb's copy holds only in-frame clones and misses some; the assay was immunoSEQ multiplex PCR. The sample lists around 27,000 clones, roughly 82% occurring once. Each and every patient relapsed after autologous stem cell transplantation, and patients got differing brentuximab vedotin exposure. Here the sequenced sample was peripheral blood mononuclear cells (PBMCs), taken before the second cycle of nivolumab. The receptor source for this set is a human donor with classical Hodgkin lymphoma.

The chain couples TRBV29-1 to TRBJ2-3; no firm D call. CDR1 SQVTM and CDR2 ANQGSEA come from the germline V gene. Deletions cut 4 bases from V and 6 bases from J, with 5 bases between. The CDR3 runs 10 residues. CDR3 residues: CSVAWDTQYF. In DNA, the CDR3 is TGCAGCGTTGCATGGGATACGCAGTATTTT.

The chain uses TRBV7-2 and TRBJ2-1, with a tentative D call TRBD2 (5 bases). Germline V gene lookup returns CDR1 SGHTA and CDR2 FQGNSA. CDR3 size: 15 residues. V lost 6 bases and J 0 bases, leaving 12 bases between the germline ends. CDR3 sequence: CASSSDWSSYNEQFF. In nucleotides, the CDR3 is TGTGCCAGCAGTTCGGACTGGAGCTCCTACAATGAGCAGTTCTTC. Together with reference TRBV7-2 and TRBJ2-1, the CDR3 gives the full variable domain: GAGVSQSPSNKVTEKGKDVELRCDPISGHTALYWYRQSLGQGLEFLIYFQGNSAPDKSGLPSDRFSAERTGGSVSTLTIQRTQQEDSAVYLCASSSDWSSYNEQFFGPGTRLTVL.

The rearrangement joins TRBV6-5 to TRBJ2-7, with D uncertain. From germline, CDR1 is MNHEY and CDR2 SVGAGI. Trimming took 6 bases from V and 2 from J, leaving 14 bases between them. The CDR3 length is 14 residues. In DNA, the CDR3 is TGTGCCAGCAGCCAATTCGTAGCTACCTACGAGCAGTACTTC. Its translation is CASSQFVATYEQYF.

This chain links TRBV9 with TRBJ1-2; the D is unclear. Germline V lookup: CDR1 SGDLS, CDR2 YYNGEE. V was shortened by 4 bases and J by 5 bases, with 18 bases between the two germline ends. The CDR3 totals 15 residues. CDR3 bases: TGTGCCAGCAGCCCGGGAGGCGGGGAAGGGTATGGCTACACCTTC. Protein sequence: CASSPGGGEGYGYTF.

The V call is TRBV6-5, the J call TRBJ2-2, with 8 nucleotides matching TRBD2. Trimming cost V 6 bases and J 7 bases; bases outside gene matches: 7. The V gene's germline CDR1 is MNHEY and CDR2 SVGAGI. The CDR3 sequence is 14 residues long. The CDR3 sequence: CASRVGGAIGELFF. CDR3 sequence (DNA): TGTGCCAGCAGGGTCGGGGGGGCCATCGGGGAGCTGTTTTTT.

The rearrangement joins TRBV7-6 to TRBJ1-2; no reliable D call. The germline V and J ends were trimmed by 3 bases and 0 bases, with 11 bases remaining between them. The CDR3 has 15 residues. Germline V gives CDR1 SGHVS, CDR2 FNYEAQ. DNA of the CDR3: TGTGCCAGCAGCTTGTCCGCAACTTCTAACTATGGCTACACCTTC. Its protein product is CASSLSATSNYGYTF. Full variable domain (rest looked up from reference TRBV7-6 and TRBJ1-2): GAGVSQSPRYKVTKRGQDVALRCDPISGHVSLYWYRQALGQGPEFLTYFNYEAQQDKSGLPNDRFSAERPEGSISTLTIQRTEQRDSAMYRCASSLSATSNYGYTFGSGTRLTVV.

In its sample, this clone ranks as medium-sized. The CDR3 bases are TGTGCCAGCAGCTTGACGGACCTGGCCTATAATTCACCCCTCCACTTT. This encodes CASSLTDLAYNSPLHF. V is TRBV7-9 and J is TRBJ1-6; D gene unclear. V lost 3 bases to trimming and J lost 2 bases, with 11 bases between them. This CDR3 spans 16 amino acids. The germline V gene encodes CDR1 SEHNR and CDR2 FQNEAQ (reference sequence).

This clone was counted only a few times. One end of the junction does not line up with germline, which may come from a read error. This chain connects TRBV7-7 to TRBJ2-5; 9 bases fit TRBD2. Germline V gives CDR1 SSHAT, CDR2 FNYEAQ (reference sequence). The CDR3 extends over 14 amino acids. The CDR3 nucleotides are TGTGCTAGCAGCGCCCTAGCGGGGTTGGAGACCCAGTACTTC. Translated, it gives CASSALAGLETQYF. Full variable domain (rest looked up from reference TRBV7-7 and TRBJ2-5): GAGVSQSPRYKVTKRGQDVTLRCDPISSHATLYWYQQALGQGPEFLTYFNYEAQPDKSGLPSDRFSAERPEGSISTLTIQRTEQRDSAMYRCASSALAGLETQYFGPGTRLLVL.

This sequence joins TRBV29-1 and TRBJ2-7; D remains unclear. The CDR3 runs to 12 residues. The germline V and J ends were trimmed by 7 bases and 2 bases, with 12 bases remaining between them. Germline V lookup: CDR1 SQVTM, CDR2 ANQGSEA. The CDR3 nucleotides are TGCAGCGCCTCTTCCGGAACCTACGAGCAGTACTTC. Translating gives CSASSGTYEQYF.

On this clone itself: At one boundary the junction diverges from the germline segment, which might be a read error. V is TRBV7-6 and J is TRBJ2-2; no firm D call. The CDR3 is made up of 13 amino acids. Germline V gives CDR1 SGHVS, CDR2 FNYEAQ. The CDR3 DNA reads as TGTGCCGGCAGCCCCGATGGGGCCGGGGAGCTGTTTTTT. This sequence encodes CAGSPDGAGELFF.

The V gene is TRBV7-2, the J gene TRBJ1-3, with D possibly being TRBD1 (5 bases). The germline CDR1 and CDR2 sequences are SGHTA and FQGNSA. Trimming stripped 4 bases from V and 3 bases from J, with 10 bases between. CDR3 length: 14 residues. The CDR3 DNA reads TGTGCCAGCAGCTCCGACAGTGGTGGAAACACCATATATTTT. Protein product: CASSSDSGGNTIYF.

The chain has TRBV27 and TRBJ2-7; D unresolved. V gave up 2 bases and J gave up 7 bases, with 21 bases separating them. CDR1 and CDR2 (germline): MNHEY, SMNVEV (reference sequence). The CDR3 extends over 16 amino acids. CDR3 coding DNA: TGTGCCAGCAGTTTACGAGGAACAGACTCCCTGGGGGAGCAGTACTTC. Translated, it gives CASSLRGTDSLGEQYF.

CDR3 protein: CASSLNGIGYEQYF. CDR3 in DNA: TGCGCCAGCAGCTTGAACGGGATTGGCTACGAGCAGTACTTC. The chain links TRBV5-1 to TRBJ2-7, with TRBD2 as a possible D gene (5 bases). Trimming cost V 1 base and J 3 bases, with 11 bases left between them. The CDR3 length is 14 residues. Germline values: CDR1 SGHRS, CDR2 YFSETQ.

The V and J genes are TRBV28 and TRBJ2-1; 12 bases agree with TRBD2. Germline V gene lookup returns CDR1 MDHEN and CDR2 SYDVKM. This CDR3 spans 17 amino acids. V lost 9 bases to trimming and J lost 0 bases; unmatched junction nucleotides: 9. CDR3 residues: CASTSGGTISSYNEQFF. For the CDR3, the DNA is TGTGCCAGTACTAGCGGGGGGACTATAAGCTCCTACAATGAGCAGTTCTTC.

This chain uses TRBV4-1 with TRBJ1-6; TRBD1 matches at 7 bases. The CDR3 spans 16 residues. J lost 7 bases, V lost 0 bases, and 6 bases had no gene match. Germline V gene sequence: CDR1 MGHRA, CDR2 YSYEKL. CDR3 in DNA: TGCGCCAGCAGCCAAGATCCAGGACAGGAGAATTCACCCCTCCACTTT. Translated: CASSQDPGQENSPLHF.

This sequence joins TRBV4-3 and TRBJ2-3; 7 bases line up with TRBD1. CDR3 length: 17 amino acids. V gave up 0 bases and J gave up 3 bases; unmatched junction bases: 9. Germline CDR1 reads LGHNA; CDR2 reads YSLEER. The DNA for the CDR3 is TGCGCCAGCAGCCAAGATCTTACAGGGGTTTTAACAGATACGCAGTATTTT. Translation: CASSQDLTGVLTDTQYF.

The chain joins TRBV27 to TRBJ2-5; 13 nucleotides align to TRBD2. Germline V CDR1 and CDR2: MNHEY, SMNVEV (reference sequence). The CDR3 is made up of 19 amino acids. J was trimmed by 0 bases and V by 5 bases; bases with no gene match: 12. This chain's CDR3 is CASSRAPGTSGTYQETQYF. CDR3 DNA: TGTGCCAGCAGTCGCGCCCCCGGGACTAGCGGGACGTACCAAGAGACCCAGTACTTC.

J is TRBJ1-2 and V is TRBV28; TRBD1 might be the D (5 bases). Trimming pared 4 bases from V and 14 bases from J, leaving 20 bases between. Germline loops: CDR1 MDHEN, CDR2 SYDVKM. The CDR3 consists of 13 residues. The CDR3 nucleotides are TGTGCCAGCAGTTCCCCTGGGGAGGGGCGCTGGACCTTC. This encodes CASSSPGEGRWTF.

A few counts support this clone. This chain links TRBV7-2 with TRBJ2-4; the D call may be TRBD1 or TRBD2 (5 bases each). CDR1 and CDR2 from the germline V gene are SGHTA and FQGNSA. CDR3 length equals 15 residues. The V end was cut by 1 base, the J end by 6 bases, with 13 bases between. As DNA, the CDR3 is TGTGCCAGCAGCTTAGAAGCCAGGGCGGGAAACATTCAGTACTTC. Encoded protein: CASSLEARAGNIQYF.

The chain joins TRBV4-3 to TRBJ1-1; 9 nucleotides align to TRBD1. Germline V gene sequence: CDR1 LGHNA, CDR2 YSLEER. CDR3 length: 15 amino acids. V lost 4 bases and J lost 4; bases outside the gene matches: 7. DNA of the CDR3: TGCGCCAGCAGCCGAGGGACAGGGCGGGGCACTGAAGCTTTCTTT. Its protein product is CASSRGTGRGTEAFF.

This chain joins TRBV4-3 and TRBJ2-1; D is perhaps TRBD2 (6 bases). Germline CDR1 and CDR2: LGHNA and YSLEER. The CDR3 has 17 amino acids. The V gene lost 4 bases and the J gene lost 8 bases, with 24 bases spanning the gap. The CDR3: CASSLFPPLAEGDEQFF. The CDR3 DNA reads TGCGCCAGCAGCCTTTTCCCTCCACTAGCTGAGGGCGATGAGCAGTTCTTC.

The V and J genes are TRBV6-1 and TRBJ1-1; 8 bases line up with TRBD1. V dropped 3 bases and J dropped 2; count of bases not matched to a gene: 5. The V gene's germline CDR1 is MNHNS and CDR2 SASEGT. CDR3 length: 15 amino acids. For the CDR3, the DNA is TGTGCCAGCAGTGACCAACAGGGGGTTAACACTGAAGCTTTCTTT. This translates into CASSDQQGVNTEAFF.

The V call is TRBV5-1, the J call TRBJ1-4; 8 bases align to TRBD1. The junction had 13 bases not matched to a gene; V was cut back by 2 bases and J by 7 bases. From germline, CDR1 is SGHRS and CDR2 YFSETQ. CDR3 length: 17 residues. In DNA, the CDR3 is TGCGCCAGCAGCTTCAGGGGGCGCTTGATGAAGGGTGAAAAACTGTTTTTT. Encoded protein: CASSFRGRLMKGEKLFF.

This chain joins TRBV6-5 and TRBJ2-7, with D possibly being TRBD1 (6 bases). The V gene lost 2 bases and the J gene lost 6 bases, with 14 bases spanning the gap. CDR1 and CDR2 (germline): MNHEY, SVGAGI. This CDR3 has 14 residues. CDR3 region: CASSYDSGVGEQYF. The CDR3 DNA is TGTGCCAGCAGTTACGATTCAGGGGTCGGCGAGCAGTACTTC.